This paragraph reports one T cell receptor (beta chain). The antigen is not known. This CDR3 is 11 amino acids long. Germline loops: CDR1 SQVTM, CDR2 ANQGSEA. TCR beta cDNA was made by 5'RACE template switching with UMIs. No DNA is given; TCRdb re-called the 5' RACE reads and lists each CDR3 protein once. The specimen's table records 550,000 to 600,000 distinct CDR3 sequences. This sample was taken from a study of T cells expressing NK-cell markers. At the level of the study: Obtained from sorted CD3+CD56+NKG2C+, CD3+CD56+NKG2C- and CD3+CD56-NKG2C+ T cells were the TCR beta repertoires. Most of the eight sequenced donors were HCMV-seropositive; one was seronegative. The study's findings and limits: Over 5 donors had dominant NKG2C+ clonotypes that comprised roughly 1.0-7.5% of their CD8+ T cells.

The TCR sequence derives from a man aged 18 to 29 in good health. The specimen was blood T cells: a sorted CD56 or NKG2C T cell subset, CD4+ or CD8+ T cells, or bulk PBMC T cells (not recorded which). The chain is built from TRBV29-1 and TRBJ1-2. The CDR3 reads CSISTFYGYTF.